A selection of T cell receptor beta chains follows, all from one sample in a study of T-cell memory formation after mild COVID-19. TCRdb independently ran MiXCR on the 5' RACE reads; one entry per CDR3 protein. The sample records roughly 110,000 distinct CDR3 sequences, 17% being singletons. The sequencing input was PBMCs or a T cell subset sorted from them (not recorded which). These receptors all stem from an adult woman who had mild COVID-19 (a few samples of this study predate the infection). Cell type and time point are not known. Both conserved end residues are trimmed from each CDR3.

J: TRBJ1-1
V: TRBV15
CDR3: ATGQINTEAF

J: TRBJ1-1
V: TRBV19
CDR3: ASSTTSGTWAEAF

J: TRBJ2-7
V: TRBV29-1
CDR3: SVPGSDYEQY

J: TRBJ2-1
V: TRBV6-5
CDR3: ASSYGPGNEQF

J: TRBJ2-7
V: TRBV5-6
CDR3: ASRGEAPYEQY

J: TRBJ1-1
V: TRBV5-1
CDR3: ASSPRTEYTEAF

J: TRBJ2-7
V: TRBV15
CDR3: ATSGTSTYEQY

J: TRBJ2-3
V: TRBV7-3
CDR3: ASSLGSAGGDTQY

J: TRBJ2-1
V: TRBV7-3
CDR3: ASSLGGGEDNEQF

J: TRBJ1-1
V: TRBV14
CDR3: ASRPGTGSTEAF

J: TRBJ2-1
V: TRBV4-3
CDR3: ASSFRTGTFNEQF

J: TRBJ2-5
V: TRBV7-9
CDR3: ASSPRETQY

J: TRBJ2-7
V: TRBV7-6
CDR3: ASSLAASADEQY

J: TRBJ2-1
V: TRBV9
CDR3: ASSEGAEQF

J: TRBJ2-1
V: TRBV12-3/TRBV12-4
CDR3: ASSSPGQGIDEQF

J: TRBJ2-7
V: TRBV7-6
CDR3: ASSPGMGQGAYEQY

J: TRBJ2-5
V: TRBV5-6
CDR3: ASSAMTSGKETQY

J: TRBJ2-1
V: TRBV4-3
CDR3: ASSQDWGRSYNEQF

J: TRBJ1-3
V: TRBV21-1
CDR3: ASSRQVSGNTIY

J: TRBJ1-2
V: TRBV10-3
CDR3: AISGGQGATDYGYT

J: TRBJ2-3
V: TRBV7-2
CDR3: ASSFIADTQY

J: TRBJ2-7
V: TRBV7-9
CDR3: ASSVGAVQGYEQY

J: TRBJ2-1
V: TRBV29-1
CDR3: SAGDGYNEQF

J: TRBJ1-1
V: TRBV12-3/TRBV12-4
CDR3: ASSFDNRRTEAF

J: TRBJ2-7
V: TRBV29-1
CDR3: SVATGSYEQY

J: TRBJ2-7
V: TRBV29-1
CDR3: SVGPSVAYEQY

J: TRBJ2-1
V: TRBV27
CDR3: ASTPPGSNEQF

J: TRBJ1-4
V: TRBV6-5
CDR3: ASSYGSGQNEKLF

J: TRBJ1-1
V: TRBV21-1
CDR3: ASSKVGGGRGITSEAF

J: TRBJ2-1
V: TRBV10-3
CDR3: AISEPDRVHDYNEQF

J: TRBJ2-7
V: TRBV7-8
CDR3: ASSDRTAAYEQY

J: TRBJ1-4
V: TRBV12-3/TRBV12-4
CDR3: ASSLEGIYNEKLF

J: TRBJ1-2
V: TRBV5-1
CDR3: ASSPPGNYGYT

J: TRBJ2-5
V: TRBV4-3
CDR3: ASSQPQGRVRSRETQY

J: TRBJ1-2
V: TRBV29-1
CDR3: SVVAGEANYGYT

J: TRBJ1-1
V: TRBV4-1
CDR3: ASSRNRGNTEAF

J: TRBJ2-1
V: TRBV7-2
CDR3: ASSDWGQRGNEQF

J: TRBJ2-1
V: TRBV11-2
CDR3: ASSAGGGAYNEQF

J: TRBJ1-5
V: TRBV6-5
CDR3: ASRGRDGPEAPQH

J: TRBJ2-7
V: TRBV30
CDR3: AWFSGRNHEQY

J: TRBJ2-1
V: TRBV29-1
CDR3: SCLGQATYNEQF

J: TRBJ1-1
V: TRBV29-1
CDR3: SVVLPRGTEAF

J: TRBJ1-5
V: TRBV2
CDR3: ASSAQGNSNQPQH

J: TRBJ2-5
V: TRBV13
CDR3: ASSLGSIETQY

J: TRBJ2-7
V: TRBV20-1
CDR3: SARPRGYEQY

J: TRBJ2-2
V: TRBV20-1
CDR3: SAIPGSGELF

J: TRBJ2-7
V: TRBV11-3
CDR3: ASSPRPDLISSSYEQY

J: TRBJ1-3
V: TRBV19
CDR3: ASSTGSIRNTIY

J: TRBJ2-7
V: TRBV7-8
CDR3: ASSLVFTGNTYEQY

J: TRBJ2-3
V: TRBV29-1
CDR3: SVYFGLAGGSADTQY

J: TRBJ1-6
V: TRBV20-1
CDR3: SARGEGESYNSPLH

J: TRBJ1-3
V: TRBV4-1
CDR3: ASSHPPGVVGNTIY

J: TRBJ2-1
V: TRBV5-1
CDR3: ASSLEGGFYNEQF

J: TRBJ2-7
V: TRBV12-3/TRBV12-4
CDR3: ASSLLGQHEQY

J: TRBJ1-1
V: TRBV7-6
CDR3: ASSLEWYQGINTEAF

J: TRBJ2-5
V: TRBV13
CDR3: ASTERRQETQY

J: TRBJ2-7
V: TRBV5-1
CDR3: ASSLTSGGSFSD